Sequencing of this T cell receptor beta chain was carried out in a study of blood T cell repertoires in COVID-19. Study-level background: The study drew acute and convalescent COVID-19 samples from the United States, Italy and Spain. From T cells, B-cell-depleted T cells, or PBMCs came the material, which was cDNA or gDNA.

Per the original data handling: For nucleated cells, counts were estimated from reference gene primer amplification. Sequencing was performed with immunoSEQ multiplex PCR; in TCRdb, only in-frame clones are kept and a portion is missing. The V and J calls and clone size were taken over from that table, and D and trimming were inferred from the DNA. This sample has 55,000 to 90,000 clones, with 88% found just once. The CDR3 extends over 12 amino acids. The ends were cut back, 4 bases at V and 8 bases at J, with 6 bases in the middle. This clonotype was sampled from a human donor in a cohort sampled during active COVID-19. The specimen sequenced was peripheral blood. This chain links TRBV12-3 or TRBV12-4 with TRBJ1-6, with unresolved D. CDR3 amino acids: CASSYRDSPLHF. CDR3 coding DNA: TGTGCCAGCAGTTATCGGGATTCACCCCTCCACTTT.